This T cell receptor beta chain was documented in a study of T cell responses to AZD1222 COVID-19 vaccine. Whole-study findings and limits: Along spike, vaccine-associated CD4 TCRs were found throughout, with dominance at 160-218 and 743-854. An increase in Spike-specific TCR breadth and depth was observed after two AZD1222 doses. The sample set comprised mostly white British donors with more females, and clonal diversity was possibly underestimated. Baseline testing showed seropositivity in only 6 or 7 AZD1222 recipients.

In germline, CDR1 is LNHDA, CDR2 SQIVND (reference sequence). CDR3 length equals 13 residues. Of note for this clone: Its antigen is not known. One junction end does not reproduce the germline sequence, and a read error may be involved.

The method was immunoSEQ multiplex PCR; TCRdb's version includes in-frame clones alone and lacks a portion of them. Altogether 130,000 or so clones are present, approximately 91% being singletons, with the ten largest covering over 5%. The chain recombines TRBV19 with TRBJ1-1; 7 nucleotides line up with TRBD1. Sequenced here: peripheral blood, sampled 28 days after the second AZD1222 dose. The TCR sequence derives from an adult who received the AZD1222 COVID-19 vaccine. The CDR3: CASSIWDSGLVVF. CDR3 DNA: TGTGCCAGTAGTATATGGGACAGTGGATTAGTGGTCTTT. The full variable domain, rest sourced from reference TRBV19 and TRBJ1-1, is DGGITQSPKYLFRKEGQNVTLSCEQNLNHDAMYWYRQDPGQGLRLIYYSQIVNDFQKGDIAEGYSVSREKKESFPLTVTSAQKNPTAFYLCASSIWDSGLVVFGQGTRLTVV.